Sequencing of this T cell receptor beta chain was carried out in a study of HIV-infected patients and healthy controls. For the study at large: About 75% of the sixteen became undetectable by the second bleed, and all after another year of therapy. Study-wide results and limits: CMV-associated CDR3s mostly grew nonsignificantly during therapy, while HIV-associated CDR3s declined significantly. Compared with untreated HIV+ repertoires, healthy controls showed roughly threefold more distinct CDR3s and higher Shannon diversity.

On this clonotype itself: Its antigen remains unidentified.

J lost 5 bases, V lost 4 bases, and 5 bases had no gene match. Germline lookup yields CDR1 SGHVS and CDR2 FNYEAQ. The CDR3 contains 15 residues. cDNA was made from approximately 500 ng RNA using alpha and beta constant primers. Separate chain-specific third strand synthesis with multiplexing indices produced the alpha and beta libraries. TCRdb recomputed calls from the 5' RACE reads with MiXCR, one row per CDR3 protein. Here the sample spans thousands of distinct CDR3 sequences, over 7% being singletons. Antiretroviral therapy had run roughly three months, about 14 weeks, before follow-up blood collection. No cell fractionation was done, so the repertoire covers all unsorted peripheral blood T cells.

Material: blood, obtained during antiretroviral therapy. The chain links TRBV7-6 to TRBJ1-5; 10 positions agree with TRBD1. This clonotype was obtained from an adult with HIV infection. The CDR3: CASSYGTGVDQPQHF. Written as DNA, the CDR3 is TGTGCCAGCAGCTACGGGACAGGGGTGGATCAGCCCCAGCATTTT. Using reference TRBV7-6 and TRBJ1-5 for the parts outside the CDR3, the full variable domain is GAGVSQSPRYKVTKRGQDVALRCDPISGHVSLYWYRQALGQGPEFLTYFNYEAQQDKSGLPNDRFSAERPEGSISTLTIQRTEQRDSAMYRCASSYGTGVDQPQHFGDGTRLSIL.